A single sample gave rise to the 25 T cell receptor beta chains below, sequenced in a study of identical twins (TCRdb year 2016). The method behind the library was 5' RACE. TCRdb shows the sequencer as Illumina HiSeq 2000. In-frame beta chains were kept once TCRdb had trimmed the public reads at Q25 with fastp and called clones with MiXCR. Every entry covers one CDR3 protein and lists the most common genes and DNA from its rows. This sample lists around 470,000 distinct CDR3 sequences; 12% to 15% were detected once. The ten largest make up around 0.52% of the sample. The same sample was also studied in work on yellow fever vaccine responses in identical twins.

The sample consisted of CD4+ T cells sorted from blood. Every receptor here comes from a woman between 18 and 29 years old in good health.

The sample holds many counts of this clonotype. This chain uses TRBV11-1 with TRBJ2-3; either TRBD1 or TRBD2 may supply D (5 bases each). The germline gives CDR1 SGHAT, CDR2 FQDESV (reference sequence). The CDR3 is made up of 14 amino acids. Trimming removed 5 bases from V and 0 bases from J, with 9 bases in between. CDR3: CASSRDGSTDTQYF. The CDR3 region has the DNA TGTGCCAGCAGCCGGGACGGTAGCACAGATACGCAGTATTTT.

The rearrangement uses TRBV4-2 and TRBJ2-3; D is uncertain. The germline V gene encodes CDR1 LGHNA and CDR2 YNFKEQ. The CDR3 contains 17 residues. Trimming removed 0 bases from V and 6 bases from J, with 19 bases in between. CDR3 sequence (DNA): TGTGCCAGCAGCCAAGATAGGGCCCCGTCCCCCGCGGATACGCAGTATTTT. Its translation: CASSQDRAPSPADTQYF.

The CDR3 region has the DNA TGTGCCAGCAGCAGGGATGCAGATACGCAGTATTTT. This gives the protein CASSRDADTQYF. This rearrangement joins TRBV6-5 to TRBJ2-3; D perhaps matches TRBD1 (5 bases). Germline-derived CDR1 and CDR2 are MNHEY and SVGAGI. Trimming shortened V by 6 bases and J by 4 bases, and 8 bases separated the two germline ends. The CDR3 has 12 amino acids.

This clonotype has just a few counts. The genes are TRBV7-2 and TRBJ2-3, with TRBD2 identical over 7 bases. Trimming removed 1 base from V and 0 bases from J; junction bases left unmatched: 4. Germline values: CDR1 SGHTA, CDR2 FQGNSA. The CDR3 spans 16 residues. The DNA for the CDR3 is TGTGCCAGCAGCTTAGATAGCGGGTTTAGCACAGATACGCAGTATTTT. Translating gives CASSLDSGFSTDTQYF.

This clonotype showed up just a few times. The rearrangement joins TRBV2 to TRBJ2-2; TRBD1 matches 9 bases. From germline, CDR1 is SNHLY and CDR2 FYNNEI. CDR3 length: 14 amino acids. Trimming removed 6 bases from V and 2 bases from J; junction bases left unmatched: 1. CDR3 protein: CASRGQGNTGELFF. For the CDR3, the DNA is TGTGCCAGCAGGGGACAGGGTAACACCGGGGAGCTGTTTTTT.

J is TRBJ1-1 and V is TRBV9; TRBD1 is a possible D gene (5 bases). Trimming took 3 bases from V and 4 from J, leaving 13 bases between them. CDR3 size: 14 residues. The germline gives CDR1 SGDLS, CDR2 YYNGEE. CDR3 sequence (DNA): TGTGCCAGCAGCGCGCACACAGGTCTCACTGAAGCTTTCTTT. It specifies CASSAHTGLTEAFF.

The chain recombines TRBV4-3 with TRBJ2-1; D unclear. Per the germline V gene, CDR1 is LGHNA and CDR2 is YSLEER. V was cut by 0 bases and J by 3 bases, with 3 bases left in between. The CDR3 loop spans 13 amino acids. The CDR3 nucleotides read TGCGCCAGCAGCCAAGATCTCTACAATGAGCAGTTCTTC. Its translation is CASSQDLYNEQFF.

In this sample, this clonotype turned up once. This CDR3 reads CASSPGGFGANVLTF. Here the CDR3 DNA reads TGCGCCAGCAGCCCCGGGGGTTTTGGGGCCAACGTCCTGACTTTC. The chain combines TRBV4-3 with TRBJ2-6; tentative D call: TRBD2 (6 bases). This CDR3 has 15 amino acids. Trimming cost V 4 bases and J 3 bases, with 10 bases left between them. Germline CDR1 is LGHNA and CDR2 is YSLEER.

CDR3 coding DNA: TGCAGTGCCAAGTCACACACCACAGGGACTACCGGGGAGCTGTTTTTT. Its translation: CSAKSHTTGTTGELFF. The V and J genes are TRBV20-1 and TRBJ2-2, with D perhaps being TRBD1 or TRBD2 (6 bases each). The V gene's germline CDR1 is DFQATT and CDR2 SNEGSKA (reference sequence). The V and J ends lost 6 bases and 5 bases respectively, with 22 bases between them. The length of the CDR3 is 16 residues.

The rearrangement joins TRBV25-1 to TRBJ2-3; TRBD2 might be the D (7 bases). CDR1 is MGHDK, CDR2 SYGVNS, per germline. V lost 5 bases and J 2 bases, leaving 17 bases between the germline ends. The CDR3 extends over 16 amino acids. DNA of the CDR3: TGTGCCAGCAGTCCCCTGGGGGGGGCAACCACAGATACGCAGTATTTT. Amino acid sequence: CASSPLGGATTDTQYF. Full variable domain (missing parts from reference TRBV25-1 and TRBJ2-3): EADIYQTPRYLVIGTGKKITLECSQTMGHDKMYWYQQDPGMELHLIHYSYGVNSTEKGDLSSESTVSRIRTEHFPLTLESARPSHTSQYLCASSPLGGATTDTQYFGPGTRLTVL.

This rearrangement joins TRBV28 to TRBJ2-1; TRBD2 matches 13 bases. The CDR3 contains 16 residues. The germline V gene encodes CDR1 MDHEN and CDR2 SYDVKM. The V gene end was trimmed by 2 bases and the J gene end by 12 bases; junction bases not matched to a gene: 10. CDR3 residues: CASSLLRTSGGRGQFF. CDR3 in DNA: TGTGCCAGCAGTTTACTCCGGACTAGCGGGGGCCGAGGGCAGTTCTTC. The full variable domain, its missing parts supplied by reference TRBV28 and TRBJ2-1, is DVKVTQSSRYLVKRTGEKVFLECVQDMDHENMFWYRQDPGLGLRLIYFSYDVKMKEKGDIPEGYSVSREKKERFSLILESASTNQTSMYLCASSLLRTSGGRGQFFGPGTRLTVL.

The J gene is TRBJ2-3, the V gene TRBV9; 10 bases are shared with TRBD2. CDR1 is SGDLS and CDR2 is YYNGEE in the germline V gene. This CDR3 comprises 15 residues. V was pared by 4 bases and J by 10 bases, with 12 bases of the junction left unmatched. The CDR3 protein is CASSSQAGGPPSQYF. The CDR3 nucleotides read TGTGCCAGCAGCTCCCAAGCGGGGGGGCCACCTTCGCAGTATTTT.

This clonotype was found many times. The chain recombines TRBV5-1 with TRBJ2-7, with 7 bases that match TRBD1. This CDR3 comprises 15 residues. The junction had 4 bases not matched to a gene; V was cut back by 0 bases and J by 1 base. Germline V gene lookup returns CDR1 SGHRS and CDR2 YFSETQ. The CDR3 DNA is TGCGCCAGCAGCTTGGCGGCAGGGGGTTCCTACGAGCAGTACTTC. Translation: CASSLAAGGSYEQYF.

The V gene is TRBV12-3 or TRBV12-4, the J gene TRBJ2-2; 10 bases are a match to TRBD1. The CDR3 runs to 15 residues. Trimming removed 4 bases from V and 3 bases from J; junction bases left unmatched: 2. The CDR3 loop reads CASSWGTGDTGELFF. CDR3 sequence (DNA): TGTGCCAGCAGTTGGGGGACAGGGGACACCGGGGAGCTGTTTTTT.

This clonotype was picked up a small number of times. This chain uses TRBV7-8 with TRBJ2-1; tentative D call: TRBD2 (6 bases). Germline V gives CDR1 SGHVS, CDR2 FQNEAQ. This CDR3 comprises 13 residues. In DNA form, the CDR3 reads TGTGCGGGAGGCGGCGGGACCTACAATGAGCAGTTCTTC. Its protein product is CAGGGGTYNEQFF.

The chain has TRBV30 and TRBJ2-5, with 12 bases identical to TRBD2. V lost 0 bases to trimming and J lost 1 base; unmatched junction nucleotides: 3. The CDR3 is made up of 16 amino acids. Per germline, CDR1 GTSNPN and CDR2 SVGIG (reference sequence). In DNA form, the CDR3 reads TGTGCCTGGAGTGTAGGACTAGCGGGGATCCAAGAGACCCAGTACTTC. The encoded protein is CAWSVGLAGIQETQYF.

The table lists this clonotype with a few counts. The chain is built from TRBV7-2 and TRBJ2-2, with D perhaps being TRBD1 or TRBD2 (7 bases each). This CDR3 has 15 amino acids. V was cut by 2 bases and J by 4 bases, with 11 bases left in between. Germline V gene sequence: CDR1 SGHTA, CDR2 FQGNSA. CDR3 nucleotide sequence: TGTGCCAGCAGCTTACAGGGGGGGAGCACCGGGGAGCTGTTTTTT. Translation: CASSLQGGSTGELFF.

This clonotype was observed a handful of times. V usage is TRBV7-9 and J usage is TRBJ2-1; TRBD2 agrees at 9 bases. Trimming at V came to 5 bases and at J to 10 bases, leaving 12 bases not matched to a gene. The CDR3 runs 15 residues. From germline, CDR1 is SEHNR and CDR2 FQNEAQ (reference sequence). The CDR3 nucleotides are TGTGCCAGCAGCCGGAGCGGGAGGTTCAACGGGGAGCAGTTCTTC. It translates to CASSRSGRFNGEQFF.

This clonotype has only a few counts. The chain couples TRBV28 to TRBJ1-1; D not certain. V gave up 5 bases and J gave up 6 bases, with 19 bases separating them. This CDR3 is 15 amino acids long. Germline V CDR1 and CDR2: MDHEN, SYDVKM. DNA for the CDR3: TGTGCCAGCAGTCTTACAGCGATATCCTTGGCTGAAGCTTTCTTT. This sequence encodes CASSLTAISLAEAFF.

CDR3 residues: CASSTRSGSQFF. DNA of the CDR3: TGTGCCAGCAGTACTCGTAGCGGGAGCCAGTTCTTC. The rearrangement uses TRBV6-2 or TRBV6-3 and TRBJ2-1; 9 bases align to TRBD2. V lost 5 bases to trimming and J lost 13 bases; unmatched junction nucleotides: 6. The CDR3 sequence is 12 residues long. Germline assignment: CDR1 MNHEY and CDR2 SVGEGT.

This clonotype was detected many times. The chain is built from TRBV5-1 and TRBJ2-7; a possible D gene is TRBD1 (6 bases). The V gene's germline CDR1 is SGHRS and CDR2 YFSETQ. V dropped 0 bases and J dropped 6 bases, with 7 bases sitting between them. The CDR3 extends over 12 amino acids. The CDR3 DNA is TGCGCCAGCAGCTTGGAAGGGGGCGAGCAGTACTTC. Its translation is CASSLEGGEQYF.

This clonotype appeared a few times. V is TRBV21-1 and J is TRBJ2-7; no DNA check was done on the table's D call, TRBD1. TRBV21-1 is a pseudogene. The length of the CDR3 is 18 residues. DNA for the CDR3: TGTGCCAGCAGCAAAAGTTCGGACGAAACAGGGGGGATATACGAGCAGTACTTC. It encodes CASSKSSDETGGIYEQYF.

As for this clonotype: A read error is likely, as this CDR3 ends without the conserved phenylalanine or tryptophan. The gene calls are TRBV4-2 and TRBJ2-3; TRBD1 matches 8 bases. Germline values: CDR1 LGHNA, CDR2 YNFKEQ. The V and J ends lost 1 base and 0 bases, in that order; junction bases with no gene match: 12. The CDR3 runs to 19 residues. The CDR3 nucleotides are TGTGCCAGCAGCCAAGTAGTTGGACAGGGCCTTTCTAGCACAGATACGCAGTATCTT. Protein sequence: CASSQVVGQGLSSTDTQYL.

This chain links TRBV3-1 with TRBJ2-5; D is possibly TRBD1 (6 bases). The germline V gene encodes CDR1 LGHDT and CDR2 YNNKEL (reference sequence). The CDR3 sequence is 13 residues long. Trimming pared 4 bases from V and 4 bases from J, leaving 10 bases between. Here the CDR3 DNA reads TGTGCCAGCAGCCCGGGACATATAGAGACCCAGTACTTC. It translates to CASSPGHIETQYF.

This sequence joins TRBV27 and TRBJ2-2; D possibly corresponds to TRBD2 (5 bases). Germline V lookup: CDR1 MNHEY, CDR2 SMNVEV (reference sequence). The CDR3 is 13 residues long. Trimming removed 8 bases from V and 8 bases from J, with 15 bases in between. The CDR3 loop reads CASSPRSGGELFF. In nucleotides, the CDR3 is TGTGCCAGCTCACCCAGGTCGGGGGGGGAGCTGTTTTTT.